This is a list of T cell receptor beta chains from one sample in a study of T-cell reconstitution after alpha-beta-depleted transplantation in children. TCRdb itself ran the PCR reads through MiXCR, one entry per CDR3 protein. Of 450,000 to 600,000 distinct CDR3 sequences listed, 13% are singletons. Sequencing used PBMCs, mostly from graft donor cells, obtained 360 days after TCRalphabeta/CD19-depleted stem cell transplant. These TCRs come from a male patient between 5 and 17 years old who had a stem cell transplant for acute myeloid leukemia, so the T cells may come from the graft donor. The conserved cysteine and the conserved F or W are not part of the CDR3 here. A D gene is named only where the DNA matches it firmly.

TRBV7-2	TRBJ2-3	TRBD2	ASSLETSGEGTQY
TRBV9	TRBJ2-7	TRBD1	ASSAQQGPGEQY
TRBV18	TRBJ2-7	-	ASSQLANEQY
TRBV6-5	TRBJ1-1	-	ASIHRGGPYTEAF
TRBV11-1	TRBJ2-6	TRBD1	ASSSGQGLFSGANVLT
TRBV20-1	TRBJ1-1	-	SGRTANTEAF
TRBV6-5	TRBJ2-2	TRBD2	ASSYAGTSGSGTGELF
TRBV30	TRBJ1-1	-	AWSVPLTAEAF
TRBV20-1	TRBJ2-3	-	SALGEVAHSTDTQY
TRBV7-2	TRBJ2-5	-	ASSSDWRRETQY
TRBV20-1	TRBJ2-7	-	SARALRGGDTYEQY